This T cell receptor (beta chain) came from a study of cytomegalovirus exposure and HLA in healthy donors. Findings of the study overall: HLA allele associations emerged for under 20,000 TCR beta sequences in a later analysis, at 0.05 false discovery rate. Later analysis demonstrated an association between a missense DCLRE1C variant and TCR beta V- and J-gene trimming. In a later analysis, a genetic analysis reported fewer productive-TCR N-insertions in an Asian-associated ancestry cluster than the cohort average. Diagnosis of cytomegalovirus status made by the classifier reportedly showed high specificity and sensitivity.

The CDR3 is 20 residues long. Germline CDR1 is SGHVS and CDR2 is FQNEAQ. Trimming at V came to 2 bases and at J to 2 bases, leaving 15 bases not matched to a gene. Both 60 Vbeta primers and 13 Jbeta primers went into the PCR. The table came from immunoSEQ multiplex PCR; TCRdb's copy has only in-frame clones and leaves some out. The sample lists some 35,000 clones; more than 60% were seen once. On this clone: The antigen is not known.

The origin of this receptor is a man between 25 and 39 years old in good health and CMV-seronegative. Sequencing input: PBMCs. V usage is TRBV7-8 and J usage is TRBJ2-3, with 11 positions matching TRBD2. DNA of the CDR3: TGTGCCAGCAGCTTACCCGCCATCCCTATAGCGGGAGGGAACACAGATACGCAGTATTTT. This translates into CASSLPAIPIAGGNTDTQYF.